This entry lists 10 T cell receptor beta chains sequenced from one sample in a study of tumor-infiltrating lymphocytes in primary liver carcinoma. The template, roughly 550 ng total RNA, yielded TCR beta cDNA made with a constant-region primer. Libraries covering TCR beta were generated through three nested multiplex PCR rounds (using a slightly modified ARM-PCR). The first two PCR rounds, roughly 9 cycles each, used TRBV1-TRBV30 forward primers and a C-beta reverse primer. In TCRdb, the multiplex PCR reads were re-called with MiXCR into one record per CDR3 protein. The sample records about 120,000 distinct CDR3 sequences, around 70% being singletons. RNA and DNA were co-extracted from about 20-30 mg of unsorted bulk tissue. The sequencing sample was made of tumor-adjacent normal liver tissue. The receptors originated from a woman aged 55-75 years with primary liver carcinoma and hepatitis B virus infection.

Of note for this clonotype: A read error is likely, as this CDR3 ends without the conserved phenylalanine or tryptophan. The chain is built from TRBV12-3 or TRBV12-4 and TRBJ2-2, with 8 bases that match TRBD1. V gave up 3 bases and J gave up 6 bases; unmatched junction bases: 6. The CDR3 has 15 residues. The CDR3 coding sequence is TGTGCCAGCAGTTTGGGACAGGCGGCGTCCGGGGAGCTGTTTCTT. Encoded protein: CASSLGQAASGELFL.

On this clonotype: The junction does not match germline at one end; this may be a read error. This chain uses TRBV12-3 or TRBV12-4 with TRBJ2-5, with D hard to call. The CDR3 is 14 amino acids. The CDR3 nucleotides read TGTGCCAGCACTTTAGTGGGGTGCCGTGAGACCCAGTACTTC. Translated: CASTLVGCRETQYF.

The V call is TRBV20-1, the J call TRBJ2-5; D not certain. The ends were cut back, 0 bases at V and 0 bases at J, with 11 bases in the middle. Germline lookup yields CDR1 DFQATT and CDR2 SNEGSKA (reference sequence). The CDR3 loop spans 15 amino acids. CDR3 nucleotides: TGCAGTGCTAGAGATGGCGCGACTCACCAAGAGACCCAGTACTTC. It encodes CSARDGATHQETQYF.

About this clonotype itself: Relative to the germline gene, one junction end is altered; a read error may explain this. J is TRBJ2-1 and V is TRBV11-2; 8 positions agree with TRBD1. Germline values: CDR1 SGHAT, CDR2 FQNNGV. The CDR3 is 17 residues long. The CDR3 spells CASSLTNGQGHRGEQFF. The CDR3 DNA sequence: TGTGCCAGCAGCTTAACCAACGGACAGGGACACAGGGGTGAGCAGTTCTTT.

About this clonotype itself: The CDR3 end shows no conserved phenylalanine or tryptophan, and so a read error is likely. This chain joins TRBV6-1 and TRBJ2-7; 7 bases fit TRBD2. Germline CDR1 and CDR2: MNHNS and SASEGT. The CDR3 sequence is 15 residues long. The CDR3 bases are TGTGCCAGCAGTGACCCGGGAGGCTCTGCCTACGAACAGTACCTC. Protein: CASSDPGGSAYEQYL.

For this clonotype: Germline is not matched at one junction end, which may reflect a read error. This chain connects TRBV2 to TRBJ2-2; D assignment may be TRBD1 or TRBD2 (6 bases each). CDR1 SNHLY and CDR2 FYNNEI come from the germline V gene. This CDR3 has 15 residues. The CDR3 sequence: CASVRGAGNTWELFF. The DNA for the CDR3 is TGTGCCAGTGTTAGGGGGGCGGGGAACACCTGGGAGCTGTTTTTT.

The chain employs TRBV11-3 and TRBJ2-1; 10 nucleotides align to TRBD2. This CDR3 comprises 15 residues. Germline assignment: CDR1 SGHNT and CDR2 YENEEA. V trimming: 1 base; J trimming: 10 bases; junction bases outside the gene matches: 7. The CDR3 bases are TGTGCCAGCAGCTTAGGCATAGCGGGAGGTAAGGAGCAGTTCTTC. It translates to CASSLGIAGGKEQFF.

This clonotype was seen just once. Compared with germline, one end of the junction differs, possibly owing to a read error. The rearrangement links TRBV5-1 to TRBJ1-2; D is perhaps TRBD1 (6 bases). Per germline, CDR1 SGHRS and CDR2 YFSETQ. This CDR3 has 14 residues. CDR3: CVSRGQQGNYGYTF. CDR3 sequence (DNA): TGCGTCAGCCGGGGGCAACAGGGAAACTATGGCTACACCTTC.

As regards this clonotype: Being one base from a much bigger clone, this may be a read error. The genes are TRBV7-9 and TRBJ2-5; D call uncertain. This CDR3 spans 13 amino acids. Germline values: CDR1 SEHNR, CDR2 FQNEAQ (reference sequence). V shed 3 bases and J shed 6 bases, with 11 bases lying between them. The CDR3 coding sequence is TGTGCCAGCAGCTTTGCGCCGCGGCAGACCCAGTACTTC. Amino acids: CASSFAPRQTQYF.

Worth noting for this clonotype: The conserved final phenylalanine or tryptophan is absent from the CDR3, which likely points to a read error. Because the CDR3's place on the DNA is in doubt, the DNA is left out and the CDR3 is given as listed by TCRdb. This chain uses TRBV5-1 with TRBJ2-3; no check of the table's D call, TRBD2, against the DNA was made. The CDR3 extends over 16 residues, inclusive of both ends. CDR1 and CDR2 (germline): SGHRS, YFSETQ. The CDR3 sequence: CASSLAGLASTDTRYL.